The count of the clone carrying this T cell receptor beta chain is one. Germline CDR1 is SGHVS and CDR2 is FQNEAQ. CDR3 length equals 13 residues. V lost 3 bases and J lost 2, with 7 bases in between. This record belongs to a study of blood T cell repertoires in COVID-19. Authors' processing steps: Nucleated cell counts were estimated from reference gene primer amplification. The data were produced by immunoSEQ multiplex PCR, yet TCRdb's version contains in-frame clones alone and is incomplete. V and J calls and clone size follow that table, whereas D and trimming were derived from the DNA. The sample carries roughly 140,000 clones, 75% to 90% recorded once. For recovered donors of Cohort 3, there were two negative PCRs, clearance, or symptom resolution.

The sequencing sample was made of PBMCs or T cells enriched from blood (not recorded which). The chain uses TRBV7-8 and TRBJ2-5; D not certain. The sequence derives from a man between 60 and 75 years old who had recovered from COVID-19. The CDR3 protein is CASSFARQETQYF. CDR3 DNA sequence: TGTGCCAGCAGCTTTGCGAGACAAGAGACCCAGTACTTC.